This TCR beta chain emerged from a study of blood T cell repertoires in COVID-19. Whole-study context: Some COVID-19 samples were acute and others convalescent; all came from the United States, Italy and Spain. From T cells, B-cell-depleted T cells, or PBMCs came the material, which was cDNA or gDNA.

In the study's own analysis: From reference gene primer amplification, estimates of nucleated cell counts were derived. Generated by immunoSEQ multiplex PCR, the TCRdb table keeps only in-frame clones and is missing some. The V and J calls and clone size come from that table; D and trimming were worked out from the DNA. The repertoire holds tens of thousands of clones, with roughly 90% as singletons. This CDR3 is 12 amino acids long. Germline-derived CDR1 and CDR2 are SGHDT and YYEEEE. V was trimmed by 2 bases and J by 7 bases, leaving 10 bases between them. This rearrangement joins TRBV5-6 to TRBJ2-7; tentative D call: TRBD2 (5 bases). The sequence was collected from a man in his forties or fifties with COVID-19, enrolled during active disease. The sequenced sample consisted of peripheral blood. The DNA of the CDR3 is TGTGCCAGCAGCTTTCAAACGGGGGAGCAGTACTTC. Encoded protein: CASSFQTGEQYF.